These 22 T cell receptor beta chains were all obtained from the same sample, sequenced in a study of cytomegalovirus exposure and HLA in healthy donors. PCR primers comprised 60 Vbeta and 13 Jbeta primers. Produced via immunoSEQ multiplex PCR; TCRdb's table is partial and in-frame only. This table has under 200,000 clones, 70% to 80% appearing once. Input material: PBMCs. Receptors originate from a female donor in good health and CMV-seronegative.

The rearrangement joins TRBV28 to TRBJ2-1; maybe TRBD2 (6 bases). Per the germline V gene, CDR1 is MDHEN and CDR2 is SYDVKM. The CDR3 runs to 15 residues. Trimming stripped 6 bases from V and 0 bases from J, with 12 bases between. The CDR3 region has the DNA TGTGCCAGCAGCCCTCCCGGGAGCTCCTACAATGAGCAGTTCTTC. Protein product: CASSPPGSSYNEQFF.

The chain joins TRBV4-3 to TRBJ1-4; the match to TRBD1 covers 7 bases. Germline V CDR1 and CDR2: LGHNA, YSLEER. The CDR3 extends over 15 amino acids. Losses at the gene ends were 3 bases for V and 9 bases for J; bases not matched to a gene: 10. The CDR3 is CASSHTGVRGQKLFF. The CDR3 coding sequence is TGCGCCAGCAGCCATACAGGGGTGAGGGGGCAAAAACTGTTTTTT.

The chain uses TRBV7-9 and TRBJ1-6; D not certain. The CDR3 sequence is 14 residues long. Germline CDR1 reads SEHNR; CDR2 reads FQNEAQ (reference sequence). The V end lost 1 base, the J end lost 10 bases, and 11 bases lay between the germline ends. This CDR3 reads CASSLDGVRSPLHF. CDR3 bases: TGTGCCAGCAGCTTAGACGGGGTGCGCTCACCCCTCCACTTT.

V usage is TRBV28 and J usage is TRBJ2-1; 10 positions match TRBD2. The CDR3 sequence is 14 residues long. Germline V gene lookup returns CDR1 MDHEN and CDR2 SYDVKM. The J segment lost 4 bases and the V segment lost 7 bases, leaving 4 bases of the junction unmatched. For the CDR3, the DNA is TGTGCCAGCACCCGGACTAGCGGTTACAATGAGCAGTTCTTC. It translates to CASTRTSGYNEQFF.

The genes are TRBV5-4 and TRBJ2-3; 12 bases line up with TRBD2. Unmatched junction bases numbered 3, after V lost 4 bases and J lost 0 bases. Germline V CDR1 and CDR2: SGHNT, YYREEE (reference sequence). This CDR3 is 16 amino acids long. The CDR3 coding sequence is TGTGCCAGCAGCCAGGGACTAGCGGGCAGCACAGATACGCAGTATTTT. Its translation: CASSQGLAGSTDTQYF.

V gene TRBV7-2 combines with J gene TRBJ2-3; 9 bases line up with TRBD2. After removal of 1 base from V and 4 bases from J, the junction contained 6 bases not matched to a gene. In germline, CDR1 is SGHTA, CDR2 FQGNSA. The CDR3 spans 16 residues. The CDR3 spells CASSLVLTSGADTQYF. The CDR3 DNA sequence: TGTGCCAGCAGCTTAGTCCTGACTAGCGGAGCAGATACGCAGTATTTT. Filled out from reference TRBV7-2 and TRBJ2-3, the complete variable domain reads GAGVSQSPSNKVTEKGKDVELRCDPISGHTALYWYRQSLGQGLEFLIYFQGNSAPDKSGLPSDRFSAERTGGSVSTLTIQRTQQEDSAVYLCASSLVLTSGADTQYFGPGTRLTVL.

This CDR3 reads CASSPSATGYYEQYF. The CDR3 coding sequence is TGTGCCAGCAGCCCTAGCGCTACGGGGTACTACGAGCAGTACTTC. The rearrangement joins TRBV5-6 to TRBJ2-7; tentative D call: TRBD2 (6 bases). V gave up 4 bases and J gave up 3 bases, with 17 bases separating them. Per germline, CDR1 SGHDT and CDR2 YYEEEE. The CDR3 extends over 15 amino acids.

V and J are TRBV5-5 and TRBJ2-3; weak D call: TRBD1 (5 bases). Germline values: CDR1 SGHKS, CDR2 YYEKEE (reference sequence). Trimming took 0 bases from V and 1 from J, leaving 12 bases between them. This CDR3 has 16 amino acids. This CDR3 is CASSLADTLRTDTQYF. The CDR3 nucleotides read TGTGCCAGCAGCTTGGCGGACACCCTCCGCACAGATACGCAGTATTTT.

The J gene is TRBJ1-1, the V gene TRBV2; TRBD1 agrees at 10 bases. Germline values: CDR1 SNHLY, CDR2 FYNNEI. V gave up 7 bases and J gave up 1 base; unmatched junction bases: 6. This CDR3 comprises 15 residues. In nucleotides, the CDR3 is TGTGCCAGCATCCGGGACAGGGGATGGAACACTGAAGCTTTCTTT. Protein product: CASIRDRGWNTEAFF.

The CDR3 DNA follows: TGTGCCAGCAGCGAACCACAGGCTATGAACACTGAAGCTTTCTTT. It encodes CASSEPQAMNTEAFF. The gene calls are TRBV9 and TRBJ1-1, with TRBD1 as a possible D gene (5 bases). Trimming shortened V by 3 bases and J by 0 bases, and 12 bases separated the two germline ends. CDR1 and CDR2 from the germline V gene are SGDLS and YYNGEE. This CDR3 region has 15 residues.

The rearrangement uses TRBV30 and TRBJ1-6, with D tentatively TRBD1 (5 bases). From germline, CDR1 is GTSNPN and CDR2 SVGIG (reference sequence). The CDR3 has 14 amino acids. With 0 bases removed from V and 7 bases from J, the gap between germline ends came to 10 bases. Written as DNA, the CDR3 is TGTGCCTGGAGTGTACCAGGGTACAATTCACCCCTCCACTTT. This codes for CAWSVPGYNSPLHF.

This clone was seen a few times. The chain combines TRBV14 with TRBJ1-5; 7 bases line up with TRBD1. Trimming took 5 bases from V and 1 from J; bases not matched to a gene: 14. From germline, CDR1 is SGHDN and CDR2 FVKESK. This CDR3 is built from 18 residues. DNA of the CDR3: TGTGCCAGCAGCTTCGACCGGGAGGGGGCGTCGAGCAATCAGCCCCAGCATTTT. Protein: CASSFDREGASSNQPQHF. The variable domain in full, with the rest retrieved from reference TRBV14 and TRBJ1-5, is EAGVTQFPSHSVIEKGQTVTLRCDPISGHDNLYWYRRVMGKEIKFLLHFVKESKQDESGMPNNRFLAERTGGTYSTLKVQPAELEDSGVYFCASSFDREGASSNQPQHFGDGTRLSIL.

This chain connects TRBV5-4 to TRBJ2-7; 11 bases are shared with TRBD1. This CDR3 comprises 13 residues. V trimming: 6 bases; J trimming: 5 bases; junction bases outside the gene matches: 4. Per germline, CDR1 SGHNT and CDR2 YYREEE (reference sequence). This chain's CDR3 is CASTRDRGDEQYF. CDR3 DNA sequence: TGTGCCAGCACCCGGGACAGGGGGGACGAGCAGTACTTC.

J is TRBJ2-5 and V is TRBV11-2; TRBD1 agrees at 9 bases. The germline gives CDR1 SGHAT, CDR2 FQNNGV. With V trimmed by 1 base and J by 4 bases, 4 bases remained unmatched. The CDR3 totals 15 residues. The CDR3 here is CASSLGNRGPETQYF. The CDR3 DNA follows: TGTGCCAGCAGCTTAGGGAACAGGGGGCCAGAGACCCAGTACTTC.

This clone has just one count. The rearrangement links TRBV2 to TRBJ2-1, with D maybe TRBD2 (6 bases). The CDR3 length is 11 residues. Germline V gene lookup returns CDR1 SNHLY and CDR2 FYNNEI. Deletions cut 6 bases from V and 7 bases from J, with 7 bases between. The CDR3 here is CASRRENEQFF. The CDR3 DNA reads TGTGCCAGCAGGCGGGAAAATGAGCAGTTCTTC.

The gene calls are TRBV9 and TRBJ2-7, with a tentative D call TRBD1 (5 bases). Germline V lookup: CDR1 SGDLS, CDR2 YYNGEE. CDR3 size: 16 residues. The V end was cut by 4 bases, the J end by 4 bases, with 21 bases between. The CDR3 DNA sequence: TGTGCCAGCAGCTCCGGAATAGGACAAAATACTTACGAGCAGTACTTC. Its translation: CASSSGIGQNTYEQYF.

V gene TRBV6-6 combines with J gene TRBJ2-7, with D perhaps matching TRBD1 (6 bases). CDR1 MNHNY and CDR2 SVGAGI come from the germline V gene (reference sequence). The CDR3 is 15 residues long. With 10 bases removed from V and 2 bases from J, the gap between germline ends came to 21 bases. This chain's CDR3 is CANRPGTPPPYEQYF. CDR3 DNA: TGTGCCAACAGGCCCGGGACACCTCCCCCCTACGAGCAGTACTTC.

The chain couples TRBV6-4 to TRBJ2-3; no clear D gene. The CDR3 runs 15 residues. Germline CDR1 and CDR2: MRHNA and SNTAGT. V was pared by 3 bases and J by 2 bases, with 12 bases between. CDR3 nucleotides: TGTGCCAGCAGTGAGGGTGACACCAACACAGATACGCAGTATTTT. This translates into CASSEGDTNTDTQYF.

This chain connects TRBV6-6 to TRBJ1-1, with 7 bases that match TRBD1. The CDR3 runs to 16 residues. Unmatched junction bases numbered 8, after V lost 0 bases and J lost 4 bases. Germline CDR1 is MNHNY and CDR2 is SVGAGI (reference sequence). The CDR3 nucleotides are TGTGCCAGCAGTTACTCGGCGGGTGACAGGGTCACTGAAGCTTTCTTT. It translates to CASSYSAGDRVTEAFF.

This clone came up once. The chain links TRBV7-8 to TRBJ2-3; 9 nucleotides agree with TRBD1. The CDR3 is 14 residues long. The germline CDR1 and CDR2 sequences are SGHVS and FQNEAQ. Losses at the gene ends were 5 bases for V and 2 bases for J; bases not matched to a gene: 2. Written as DNA, the CDR3 is TGTGCCAGCAGCGGACAGGGGACCACAGATACGCAGTATTTT. This sequence encodes CASSGQGTTDTQYF.

The chain uses TRBV6-5 and TRBJ1-1; maybe TRBD1 (5 bases). Germline-derived CDR1 and CDR2 are MNHEY and SVGAGI. The CDR3 has 13 amino acids. V was cut by 8 bases and J by 4 bases, with 14 bases left in between. CDR3 residues: CASRGREGTEAFF. The CDR3 DNA sequence: TGTGCCAGCCGGGGGAGGGAGGGCACTGAAGCTTTCTTT.

The V and J genes are TRBV7-2 and TRBJ2-3, with D tentatively TRBD2 (7 bases). The CDR3 covers 15 residues. V lost 1 base, J lost 3 bases, and 11 bases lay in between. Germline V gene data show CDR1 as SGHTA and CDR2 as FQGNSA. The CDR3 here is CASSLVGGRTDTQYF. The CDR3 nucleotides read TGTGCCAGCAGCTTAGTCGGGGGGCGGACAGATACGCAGTATTTT. The full variable domain, its missing parts supplied by reference TRBV7-2 and TRBJ2-3, is GAGVSQSPSNKVTEKGKDVELRCDPISGHTALYWYRQSLGQGLEFLIYFQGNSAPDKSGLPSDRFSAERTGGSVSTLTIQRTQQEDSAVYLCASSLVGGRTDTQYFGPGTRLTVL.